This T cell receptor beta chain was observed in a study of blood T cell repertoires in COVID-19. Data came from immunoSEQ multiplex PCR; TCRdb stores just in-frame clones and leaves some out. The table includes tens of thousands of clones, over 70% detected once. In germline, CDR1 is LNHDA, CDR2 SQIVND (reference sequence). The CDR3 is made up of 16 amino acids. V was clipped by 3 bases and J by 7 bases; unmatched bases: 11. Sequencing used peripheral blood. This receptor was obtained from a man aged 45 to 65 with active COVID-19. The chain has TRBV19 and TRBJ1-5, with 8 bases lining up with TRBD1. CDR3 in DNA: TGTGCCAGTAGTATCCGGACAGGGTTTGTCGGGCAGCCCCAGCATTTT. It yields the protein CASSIRTGFVGQPQHF.